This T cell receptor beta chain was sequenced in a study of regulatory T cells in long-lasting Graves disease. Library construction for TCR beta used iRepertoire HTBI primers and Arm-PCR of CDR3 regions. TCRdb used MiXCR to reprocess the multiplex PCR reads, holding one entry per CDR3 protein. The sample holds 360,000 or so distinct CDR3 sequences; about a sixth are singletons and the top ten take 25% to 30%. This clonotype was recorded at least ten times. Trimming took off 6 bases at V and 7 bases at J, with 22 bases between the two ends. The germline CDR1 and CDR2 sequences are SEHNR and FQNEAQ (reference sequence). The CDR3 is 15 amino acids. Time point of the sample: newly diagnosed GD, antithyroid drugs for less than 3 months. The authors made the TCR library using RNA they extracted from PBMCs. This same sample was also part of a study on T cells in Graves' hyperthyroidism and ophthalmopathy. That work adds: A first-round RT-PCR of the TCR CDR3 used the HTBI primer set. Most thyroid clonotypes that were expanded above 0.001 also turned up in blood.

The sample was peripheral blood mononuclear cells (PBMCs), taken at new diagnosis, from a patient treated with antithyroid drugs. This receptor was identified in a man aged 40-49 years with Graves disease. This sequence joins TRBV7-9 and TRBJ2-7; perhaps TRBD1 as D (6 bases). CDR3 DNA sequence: TGTGCCAGCAGTTCCCGGGACAACGTAAAGAGGGAGCAGTACTTC. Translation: CASSSRDNVKREQYF.